Listed below are T cell receptor beta chains from one sample, sequenced in a study of T cells in Graves' hyperthyroidism and ophthalmopathy. TCRdb independently ran MiXCR on the multiplex PCR reads; one entry per CDR3 protein. The sample comprises some 700,000 distinct CDR3 sequences, around 15% of which are singletons, and about a sixth rests with the top ten. The sequencing input was blood. Source of these receptors: a middle-aged man with Graves' hyperthyroidism. Each CDR3 is given with its conserved first and last residue. A D gene is named only where the DNA matches it firmly. Size is stated for part of the rows, as once, few or many counts, or as a class when the clone is expanded.

D gene,V gene,J gene,clone size,CDR3 DNA,CDR3 protein
TRBD2,TRBV6-1,TRBJ2-7,many,TGTGCCAGCAGCACTTTAGCGGGGATCTCCTACGAGCAGTACTTC,CASSTLAGISYEQYF
TRBD2,TRBV5-1,TRBJ2-3,-,TGCGCCAGCAGCTTCAATAGCGGGGGCAGCACAGATACGCAGTATTTT,CASSFNSGGSTDTQYF
TRBD2,TRBV2,TRBJ2-3,many,TGTGCCAGCAGTGCGGGCGGGAGGGCCGCAGATACGCAGTATTTT,CASSAGGRAADTQYF
TRBD1,TRBV12-3/TRBV12-4,TRBJ1-2,many,TGTGCCAGCCAGGGACAGGGGTTCTATGGCTACACCTTC,CASQGQGFYGYTF
-,TRBV27,TRBJ2-3,many,TGTGCCAGCAGTTTTAGGAGTAGCGGCACAGATACGCAGTATTTT,CASSFRSSGTDTQYF
TRBD1,TRBV19,TRBJ2-7,-,TGTGCCAGTAGTTGGACAGGAAGGAGGTACGAGCAGTACTTC,CASSWTGRRYEQYF
-,TRBV28,TRBJ1-1,few,TGTGCCAGCAGTTTATTGCAGCCTATGAACACTGAAGCTTTCTTT,CASSLLQPMNTEAFF
TRBD2,TRBV6-1,TRBJ2-3,-,TGTGCCAGCAGTGCATCTAGGCGGGAGGGAACAGATACGCAGTATTTT,CASSASRREGTDTQYF
-,TRBV12-3/TRBV12-4,TRBJ1-2,many,TGTGCCAGCAGTTTGAGTGGGACATTCTATGGCTACACCTTC,CASSLSGTFYGYTF
TRBD1,TRBV20-1,TRBJ1-5,many,TGCAGTGCTAGGGCAGGGGGAGTGAGCAATCAGCCCCAGCATTTT,CSARAGGVSNQPQHF
-,TRBV30,TRBJ2-7,many,TGTGCCTGGAGTCCTTTACAGGTTAAAACCTACGAGCAGTACTTC,CAWSPLQVKTYEQYF
TRBD2,TRBV15,TRBJ2-7,-,TGTGCCACCAGCAGAGATCGCGCGGGAGTTAACTACGAGCAGTACTTC,CATSRDRAGVNYEQYF
-,TRBV7-6,TRBJ2-7,few,TGTGCCAGCAGCGACAGGCTAGGGACCTACGAGCAGTACTTC,CASSDRLGTYEQYF
TRBD2,TRBV2,TRBJ2-1,-,TGTGCCAGCAGTAAGACGGGACTAGCGGACAATGAGCAGTTCTTC,CASSKTGLADNEQFF
TRBD2,TRBV28,TRBJ2-7,many,TGTGCCAGCAGTTCCGCCCGTCGACTAGCCCGCTCTGACGAGCAGTACTTC,CASSSARRLARSDEQYF
-,TRBV11-2,TRBJ2-3,many,TGTGCCAGCAGCTTAGTTCGGCTAGGCACAGATACGCAGTATTTT,CASSLVRLGTDTQYF
-,TRBV28,TRBJ2-1,many,TGTGCCAGCAGAGACACAGGTGGGCAGTTCTTC,CASRDTGGQFF